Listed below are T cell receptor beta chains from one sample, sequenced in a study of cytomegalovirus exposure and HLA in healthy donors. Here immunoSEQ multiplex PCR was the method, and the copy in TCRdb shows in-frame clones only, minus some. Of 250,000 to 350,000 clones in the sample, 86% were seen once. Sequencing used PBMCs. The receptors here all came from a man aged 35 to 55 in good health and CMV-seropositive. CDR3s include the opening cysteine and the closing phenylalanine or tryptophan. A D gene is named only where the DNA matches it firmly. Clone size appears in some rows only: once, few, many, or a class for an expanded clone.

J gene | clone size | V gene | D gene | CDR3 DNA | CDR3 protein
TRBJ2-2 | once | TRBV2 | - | TGTGCCAGCAGTGATTCGGGAAGGGCCGGGGAGCTGTTTTTT | CASSDSGRAGELFF
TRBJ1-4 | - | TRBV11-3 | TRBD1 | TGTGCCAGCAGCTTAGAGGGACAGGACAGACATCCAGCTAATGAAAAACTGTTTTTT | CASSLEGQDRHPANEKLFF
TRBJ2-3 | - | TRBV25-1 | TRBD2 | TGTGCCAGCAGTGAGGGCGCGGGAGGATCCACAGATACGCAGTATTTT | CASSEGAGGSTDTQYF
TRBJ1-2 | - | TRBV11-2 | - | TGTGCCAGCAGCTTAGTTAGGGGATCGGGTGGCTACACCTTC | CASSLVRGSGGYTF
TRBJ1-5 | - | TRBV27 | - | TGTGCCAGCACCTTAGACAGGACTAGTAGCAATCAGCCCCAGCATTTT | CASTLDRTSSNQPQHF
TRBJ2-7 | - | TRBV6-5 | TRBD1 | TGTGCCAGCAGCTACCGACAGGGTTTCTCCTACGAGCAGTACTTC | CASSYRQGFSYEQYF
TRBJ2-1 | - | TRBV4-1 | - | TGCGCCAGCAGCCAAGATCCGAGGGACTCCTACAATGAGCAGTTCTTC | CASSQDPRDSYNEQFF
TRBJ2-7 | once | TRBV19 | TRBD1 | TGTGCCAGTAGTCTCACCGGGACAGGGCTCTACGAGCAGTACTTC | CASSLTGTGLYEQYF
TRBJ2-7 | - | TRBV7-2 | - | TGTGCCAGCAGCTTAAGTTTTTCTAGCACCAGCTACGAGCAGTACTTC | CASSLSFSSTSYEQYF
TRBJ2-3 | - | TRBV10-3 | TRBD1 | TGTGCCATCAGTGACCCCCAGGGGGCGGACACAGATACGCAGTATTTT | CAISDPQGADTDTQYF
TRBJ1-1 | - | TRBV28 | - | TGTGCCACTCTAGACCGGGTCACTGAAGCTTTCTTT | CATLDRVTEAFF
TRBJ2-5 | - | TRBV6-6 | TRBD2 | TGTGCCAGCAGACGACTAGCGGGAGTAAAAGAGACCCAGTACTTC | CASRRLAGVKETQYF
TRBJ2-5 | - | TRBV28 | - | TGTGCCAGCACCGGACTGAACTTTACGACCCAGTACTTC | CASTGLNFTTQYF
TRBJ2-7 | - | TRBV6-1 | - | TGTGCCAGTTCTCGAGGGTATGAGCAGTACTTC | CASSRGYEQYF
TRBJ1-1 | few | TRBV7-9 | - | TGTGCCAGCAACCTTGGGGGCAAGGGCACTGAAGCTTTCTTT | CASNLGGKGTEAFF
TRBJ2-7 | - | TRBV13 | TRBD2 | TGTGCCAGCAGCCCCGGACTAGCGGGACCCTACGAGCAGTACTTC | CASSPGLAGPYEQYF
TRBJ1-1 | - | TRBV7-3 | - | TGTGCCAGCAGCTTTGGGACTGGGACTGAAGCTTTCTTT | CASSFGTGTEAFF
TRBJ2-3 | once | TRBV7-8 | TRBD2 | TGTGCCAGCAGCTTAGCGAGAGCGGGAGGAAGCACAGATACGCAGTATTTT | CASSLARAGGSTDTQYF
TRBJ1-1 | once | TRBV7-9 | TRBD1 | TGTTCCAGCAGCCAGGGGGCGCCGACTGAAGCTTTCTTT | CSSSQGAPTEAFF
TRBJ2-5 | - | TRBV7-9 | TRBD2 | TGTGCCAGCAGCTTAGGACTAGCGGGGACGGGGGCCCAGTACTTC | CASSLGLAGTGAQYF
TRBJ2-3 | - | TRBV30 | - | TGTGCCTGGACTATGACAGTAATCCCCCCCGATACGCAGTATTTT | CAWTMTVIPPDTQYF
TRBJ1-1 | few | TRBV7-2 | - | TGTGCCAGCAGCTTCCGCACTGAAGCTTTCTTT | CASSFRTEAFF
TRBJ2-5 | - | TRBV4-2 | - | TGTGCCAGCAGCCAATCGGGATCACAAGAGACCCAGTACTTC | CASSQSGSQETQYF
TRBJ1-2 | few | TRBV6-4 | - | TGTGCCAGCAGTGACCCCCCAGGGAACTATGGCTACACCTTC | CASSDPPGNYGYTF
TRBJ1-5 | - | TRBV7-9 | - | TGTGCCAGCAGCCCCCTAGGAGGAGGGAGCAATCAGCCCCAGCATTTT | CASSPLGGGSNQPQHF
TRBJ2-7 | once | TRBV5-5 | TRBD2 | TGTGCCAGCAGCTCTAGCGGGAGGGAATACGAGCAGTACTTC | CASSSSGREYEQYF
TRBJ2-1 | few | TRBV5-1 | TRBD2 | TGCGCCAGCAGCTTTGAGGGAGGGCCGTTCTATGAGCAGTTCTTC | CASSFEGGPFYEQFF
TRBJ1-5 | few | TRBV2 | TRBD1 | TGTGCCAGCAGCGAAGGGACAGGGGGTGAACAGCCCCAGCATTTT | CASSEGTGGEQPQHF
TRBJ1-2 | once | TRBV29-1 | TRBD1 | TGCAGCGTTGAAGGAGGACAGGGGAGGTGGTATGGCTACACCTTC | CSVEGGQGRWYGYTF
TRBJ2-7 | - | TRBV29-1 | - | TGCAGCGTTGGTCCCAGGGGTTCATACGAGCAGTACTTC | CSVGPRGSYEQYF
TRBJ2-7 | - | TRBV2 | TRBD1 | TGTGCCAGCAGTGCGGGACAGGGGATTTTCGACGAGCAGTACTTC | CASSAGQGIFDEQYF
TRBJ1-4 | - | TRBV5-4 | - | TGTGCCAGCAGCCGGGGAGGGGCCGGGGAAAAACTGTTTTTT | CASSRGGAGEKLFF
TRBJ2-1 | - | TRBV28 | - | TGTGCCAGCGCAATCGGGGGTTCCTACAATGAGCAGTTCTTC | CASAIGGSYNEQFF
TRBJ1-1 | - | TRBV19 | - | TGTGCCAGTAGTAGAAACAGGGTTAGCACTGAAGCTTTCTTT | CASSRNRVSTEAFF
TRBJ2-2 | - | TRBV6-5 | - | TGTGCCAGCAGCCGCGCGGTGGGGAGATCCGGGGAGCTGTTTTTT | CASSRAVGRSGELFF
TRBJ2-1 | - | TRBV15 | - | TGTGCCACCAGCAGAGGGGGACTTTACAATGAGCAGTTCTTC | CATSRGGLYNEQFF
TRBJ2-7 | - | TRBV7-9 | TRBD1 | TGTGCCAGCAGCCCGGGACAGACGGGCTACGAGCAGTACTTC | CASSPGQTGYEQYF
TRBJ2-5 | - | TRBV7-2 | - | TGTGCCAGCAGCTTAGGCCTCGGGAGAGGAGAGACCCAGTACTTC | CASSLGLGRGETQYF
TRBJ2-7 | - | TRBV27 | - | TGTGCCAGCAGTTTGCAGGGGATCTACGAGCAGTACTTC | CASSLQGIYEQYF
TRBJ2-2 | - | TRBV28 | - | TGTGCCAGCGGTACAAGGAAGGGGGTGAACACCGGGGAGCTGTTTTTT | CASGTRKGVNTGELFF
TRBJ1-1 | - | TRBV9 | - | TGTGCCAGCAGCGTAGCTGGGGGGGGGTCGAACACTGAAGCTTTCTTT | CASSVAGGGSNTEAFF
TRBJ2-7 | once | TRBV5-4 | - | TGTGCCAGCAGCTCCGCCGGGGGGGACAGGGCCTACGAGCAGTACTTC | CASSSAGGDRAYEQYF
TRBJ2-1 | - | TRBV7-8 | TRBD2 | TGTGCCAGCAGCCCGACTAGCGGGAGTGATGAGCAGTTCTTC | CASSPTSGSDEQFF
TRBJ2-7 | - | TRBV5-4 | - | TGTGCCAGCAGCCCCTTCCCGACAGGATCCTCCTCCGAGCAGTACTTC | CASSPFPTGSSSEQYF
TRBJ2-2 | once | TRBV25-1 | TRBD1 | TGTGCCAGCAGTGGACACAGGGGGCGCGGAACCGGGGAGCTGTTTTTT | CASSGHRGRGTGELFF
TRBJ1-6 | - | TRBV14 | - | TGTGCCAGCAGCCAAGACCGTCTTTCACCCCTCCACTTT | CASSQDRLSPLHF
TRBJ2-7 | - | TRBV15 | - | TGTGCCACCAGCAGCGGGCAGGGTGGAATCTACGAGCAGTACTTC | CATSSGQGGIYEQYF
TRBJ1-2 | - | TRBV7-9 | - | TGTGCCAGCAGCTTAGGAGGAGACTATGGCTACACCTTC | CASSLGGDYGYTF
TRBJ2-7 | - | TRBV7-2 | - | TGTGCCAGCAGCTTAGGCGGTGATTCCTACGAGCAGTACTTC | CASSLGGDSYEQYF
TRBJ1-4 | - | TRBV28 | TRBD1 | TGTGCCAGCAGTTTAAGCCTCGGAGGGGGCTTGGGTGAAAAACTGTTTTTT | CASSLSLGGGLGEKLFF
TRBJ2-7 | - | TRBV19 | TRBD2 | TGTGCCAGTAGTACCCTATGGGGGGGGATGGACTACGAGCAGTACTTC | CASSTLWGGMDYEQYF
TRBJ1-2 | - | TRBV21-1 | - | TGTGCCAGCAGCAAAGTGAGGGGGCACTATGGCTACACCTTC | CASSKVRGHYGYTF
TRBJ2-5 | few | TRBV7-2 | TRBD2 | TGTGCCAGCAGTCCCTCAGGACTAGCGGCGGGATGGACCCAGTACTTC | CASSPSGLAAGWTQYF
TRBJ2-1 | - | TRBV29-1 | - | TGCAGCGTTGAAGAAGGAACAGGAGCAGCAAGCTCCTACAATGAGCAGTTCTTC | CSVEEGTGAASSYNEQFF
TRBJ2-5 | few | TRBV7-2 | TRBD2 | TGTGCCAGCAGCCCGGGACTAGCGGGAACGGAGACCCAGTACTTC | CASSPGLAGTETQYF
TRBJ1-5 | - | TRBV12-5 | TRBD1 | TGTGCTAGTGCCCCCCAGGGGGGCCAGCCCCAGCATTTT | CASAPQGGQPQHF
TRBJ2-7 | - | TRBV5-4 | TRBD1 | TGTGCCAGCAGATCTCTCGGGACAGGGTACGCAGAGCAGTACTTC | CASRSLGTGYAEQYF
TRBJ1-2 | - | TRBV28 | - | TGTGCCAGCAGGGGACCGGGACAAGGCACCGCGGGCTACACCTTC | CASRGPGQGTAGYTF